Each of the 24 T cell receptor beta chains below was sequenced from the same sample in a study of cytomegalovirus exposure and HLA in healthy donors. 13 Jbeta primers and 60 Vbeta primers were used for the PCR. Using immunoSEQ multiplex PCR, the repertoire was profiled, and TCRdb retains in-frame clones only, with some absent. In the table there are 110,000 to 150,000 clones, roughly 9.8% of which are singletons. Sequenced: PBMCs. The receptor set was obtained from a man aged 50 to 59 in good health and CMV-seronegative.

J is TRBJ1-1 and V is TRBV30; 8 bases line up with TRBD1. Germline assignment: CDR1 GTSNPN and CDR2 SVGIG (reference sequence). The CDR3 extends over 14 amino acids. The V and J ends lost 3 bases and 3 bases, in that order; junction bases with no gene match: 6. CDR3 sequence (DNA): TGTGCCTGGAGCGACGGGACAGGCGACACTGAAGCTTTCTTT. It is translated as CAWSDGTGDTEAFF.

The sample holds a few counts of this clone. The chain recombines TRBV5-1 with TRBJ1-1; possible D gene TRBD1, 6 bases. This CDR3 region has 16 residues. Trimming took 3 bases from V and 5 from J, leaving 20 bases between them. Germline V gene data show CDR1 as SGHRS and CDR2 as YFSETQ. In nucleotides, the CDR3 is TGCGCCAGCAGCTGGACGGCGCGGGGGGCTGGGACTGAAGCTTTCTTT. This codes for CASSWTARGAGTEAFF.

The chain links TRBV4-1 to TRBJ1-2; D uncertain. From germline, CDR1 is MGHRA and CDR2 YSYEKL. Trimming stripped 3 bases from V and 3 bases from J, with 8 bases between. The CDR3 length is 13 residues. Here the CDR3 DNA reads TGCGCCAGCAGCCACCCCGCGGACTATGGCTACACCTTC. Protein sequence: CASSHPADYGYTF.

The genes are TRBV7-9 and TRBJ2-3; D perhaps matches TRBD2 (5 bases). V gave up 5 bases and J gave up 6 bases, with 18 bases separating them. This CDR3 has 15 amino acids. The V gene's germline CDR1 is SEHNR and CDR2 FQNEAQ (reference sequence). The CDR3 DNA follows: TGTGCCAGCAGCCCTTTAGCCGGGAAGGCGGATACGCAGTATTTT. Translating gives CASSPLAGKADTQYF.

The rearrangement uses TRBV5-4 and TRBJ1-6; D is possibly TRBD1 (5 bases). The CDR3 spans 18 residues. CDR1 is SGHNT, CDR2 YYREEE, per germline (reference sequence). Trimming removed 0 bases from V and 5 bases from J, with 18 bases in between. CDR3 nucleotides: TGTGCCAGCAGCTTGGCCAAAGTTGGAGGGGTAAATAATTCACCCCTCCACTTT. Residues: CASSLAKVGGVNNSPLHF.

In its sample, this clone was seen many times. The CDR3 nucleotides are TGTGCCAGCAGTTCCGGACTAGACTACAATGAGCAGTTCTTC. It encodes CASSSGLDYNEQFF. The V gene is TRBV28, the J gene TRBJ2-1, with 7 nucleotides matching TRBD2. CDR1 and CDR2 from the germline V gene are MDHEN and SYDVKM. The ends lost 4 bases at V and 3 bases at J; junction bases unmatched: 3. This CDR3 region has 14 residues.

The chain has TRBV30 and TRBJ1-2; D might be TRBD1 (5 bases). Germline V gene lookup returns CDR1 GTSNPN and CDR2 SVGIG (reference sequence). This CDR3 region has 12 residues. V was pared by 2 bases and J by 2 bases, with 6 bases between. The CDR3, as DNA: TGTGCCTGGAGTACAGGAAACTATGGCTACACCTTC. Amino acid sequence: CAWSTGNYGYTF.

The chain couples TRBV6-1 to TRBJ1-1, with D maybe TRBD1 (5 bases). V gave up 1 base and J gave up 7 bases, with 16 bases separating them. Per germline, CDR1 MNHNS and CDR2 SASEGT. This CDR3 has 15 amino acids. CDR3 coding DNA: TGTGCCAGCAGTGAAGTTGCCAGGGAAAGAGGTGAAGCTTTCTTT. As protein: CASSEVARERGEAFF.

This clone was observed a handful of times. Here the CDR3 DNA reads TGTGCCAGCAGGGCAGGGGGCCACCCTCGGGAGACCCAGTACTTC. As protein: CASRAGGHPRETQYF. The rearrangement uses TRBV2 and TRBJ2-5; 8 bases agree with TRBD1. From germline, CDR1 is SNHLY and CDR2 FYNNEI. V was clipped by 6 bases and J by 5 bases; unmatched bases: 11. The CDR3 runs 15 residues.

Worth noting for this clone: At one end the junction does not follow the germline gene, possibly because of a read error. Other DNA sequences in the same sample also yield this CDR3. The chain links TRBV30 to TRBJ2-7; TRBD2 matches 9 bases. The CDR3 length is 15 residues. CDR1 is GTSNPN, CDR2 SVGIG, per germline (reference sequence). CDR3: CAGRSPREGPYEQYF. The CDR3 DNA follows: TGCGCCGGGAGGTCCCCGCGGGAGGGCCCCTACGAGCAGTACTTC.

The table lists this clone with a count of one. This chain links TRBV19 with TRBJ1-1, with D possibly matching TRBD1 (6 bases). Germline CDR1 is LNHDA and CDR2 is SQIVND (reference sequence). Trimming pared 6 bases from V and 6 bases from J, leaving 11 bases between. This CDR3 region has 12 residues. The CDR3 reads CASSLQGPEAFF. The CDR3 nucleotides read TGTGCCAGTAGCTTACAGGGCCCTGAAGCTTTCTTT.

This clone was seen a handful of times. The genes are TRBV2 and TRBJ2-2, with 7 positions matching TRBD2. Germline values: CDR1 SNHLY, CDR2 FYNNEI. This CDR3 comprises 14 residues. V shed 7 bases and J 3 bases; nucleotides not matched to a gene: 5. DNA of the CDR3: TGTGCCAGCAAAAGGCTAGCGGACACCGGGGAGCTGTTTTTT. Amino acid sequence: CASKRLADTGELFF.

J is TRBJ2-7 and V is TRBV5-1; 11 bases are a match to TRBD1. With V trimmed by 4 bases and J by 3 bases, 6 bases remained unmatched. This CDR3 contains 15 residues. The V gene's germline CDR1 is SGHRS and CDR2 YFSETQ. CDR3 protein: CASSLGGTGGYEQYF. CDR3 in DNA: TGCGCCAGCAGCCTGGGGGGGACAGGGGGCTACGAGCAGTACTTC. Based on the CDR3 plus reference TRBV5-1 and TRBJ2-7, the full variable domain is KAGVTQTPRYLIKTRGQQVTLSCSPISGHRSVSWYQQTPGQGLQFLFEYFSETQRNKGNFPGRFSGRQFSNSRSEMNVSTLELGDSALYLCASSLGGTGGYEQYFGPGTRLTVT.

The chain uses TRBV19 and TRBJ2-5; weak D call: TRBD2 (6 bases). The CDR3 runs 14 residues. CDR1 is LNHDA, CDR2 SQIVND, per germline (reference sequence). V was shortened by 3 bases and J by 11 bases, with 19 bases between the two germline ends. The CDR3 loop is CASSMGRESGEQYF. Here the CDR3 DNA reads TGTGCCAGTAGTATGGGACGGGAGTCGGGTGAGCAGTACTTC.

J is TRBJ2-7 and V is TRBV29-1; possible D gene TRBD2, 6 bases. Germline V gene lookup returns CDR1 SQVTM and CDR2 ANQGSEA. The CDR3 covers 13 residues. V lost 5 bases, J lost 0 bases, and 11 bases lay in between. This chain's CDR3 is CSVRGEPSYEQYF. CDR3 DNA: TGCAGCGTTCGCGGGGAGCCCTCCTACGAGCAGTACTTC.

The genes are TRBV14 and TRBJ2-5; D may be TRBD2 (6 bases). The CDR3 length is 15 residues. V shed 3 bases and J shed 2 bases, with 13 bases lying between them. CDR1 is SGHDN and CDR2 is FVKESK in the germline V gene. The CDR3, as DNA: TGTGCCAGCAGCCACGATATGACTAGGCAAGAGACCCAGTACTTC. Encoded protein: CASSHDMTRQETQYF.

The rearrangement joins TRBV30 to TRBJ2-1; 13 nucleotides line up with TRBD2. The CDR3 is 15 amino acids. Trimming cost V 3 bases and J 3 bases; bases outside gene matches: 2. Germline CDR1 reads GTSNPN; CDR2 reads SVGIG (reference sequence). In nucleotides, the CDR3 is TGTGCCTGGAGGGGACTAGCGGGACTCTACAATGAGCAGTTCTTC. Its translation is CAWRGLAGLYNEQFF.

V is TRBV5-4 and J is TRBJ2-5; possible D gene TRBD1, 5 bases. Germline values: CDR1 SGHNT, CDR2 YYREEE (reference sequence). V gave up 4 bases and J gave up 2 bases, with 9 bases separating them. The CDR3 consists of 13 residues. The CDR3 nucleotides read TGTGCCAGCAGCAAGGGGCTGCAAGAGACCCAGTACTTC. The encoded protein is CASSKGLQETQYF. Combining the CDR3 with reference TRBV5-4 and TRBJ2-5 gives the whole variable domain ETGVTQSPTHLIKTRGQQVTLRCSSQSGHNTVSWYQQALGQGPQFIFQYYREEENGRGNFPPRFSGLQFPNYSSELNVNALELDDSALYLCASSKGLQETQYFGPGTRLLVL.

This clone was counted only a few times. V gene TRBV11-2 combines with J gene TRBJ1-1; 8 bases agree with TRBD1. The V segment lost 5 bases and the J segment 1 base; nucleotides outside the gene matches: 3. The V gene's germline CDR1 is SGHAT and CDR2 FQNNGV. This CDR3 has 14 residues. The CDR3 bases are TGTGCCAGCAGCCCCGGACAGGGGAACACTGAAGCTTTCTTT. Residues: CASSPGQGNTEAFF.

The V gene is TRBV4-2, the J gene TRBJ2-4, with unresolved D. Germline lookup yields CDR1 LGHNA and CDR2 YNFKEQ. Trimming left V 1 base short and J 1 base short, with 5 bases between. The CDR3 consists of 14 residues. The CDR3 region is CASSQVEAKNIQYF. The CDR3 DNA reads as TGTGCCAGCAGCCAAGTTGAGGCCAAAAACATTCAGTACTTC.

This sequence joins TRBV29-1 and TRBJ1-2; the D gene is possibly TRBD1 (5 bases). This CDR3 comprises 13 residues. The V gene's germline CDR1 is SQVTM and CDR2 ANQGSEA. Trimming pared 7 bases from V and 3 bases from J, leaving 15 bases between. The CDR3 reads CSALAGLDYGYTF. CDR3 DNA sequence: TGCAGCGCATTGGCAGGGTTAGACTATGGCTACACCTTC. Supplemented by reference TRBV29-1 and TRBJ1-2, the full variable domain reads SAVISQKPSRDICQRGTSLTIQCQVDSQVTMMFWYRQQPGQSLTLIATANQGSEATYESGFVIDKFPISRPNLTFSTLTVSNMSPEDSSIYLCSALAGLDYGYTFGSGTRLTVV.

This clone was found a few times. The chain has TRBV28 and TRBJ1-6, with D perhaps TRBD1 (5 bases). The V gene's germline CDR1 is MDHEN and CDR2 SYDVKM. The CDR3 has 15 residues. V was pared by 5 bases and J by 7 bases, with 15 bases between. Written as DNA, the CDR3 is TGTGCCAGCAGTCCAGGGAACCCTGGGAATTCACCCCTCCACTTT. It translates to CASSPGNPGNSPLHF.

The chain carries TRBV28 and TRBJ1-4; D perhaps matches TRBD1 (5 bases). Germline lookup yields CDR1 MDHEN and CDR2 SYDVKM. Trimming pared 5 bases from V and 5 bases from J, leaving 12 bases between. This CDR3 contains 14 residues. The CDR3, as DNA: TGTGCCAGCAGTCTTCAGGGAGGGAATGAAAAACTGTTTTTT. Its translation is CASSLQGGNEKLFF.

The chain employs TRBV5-1 and TRBJ2-7, with D tentatively TRBD1 (6 bases). V was pared by 0 bases and J by 1 base, with 11 bases between. Germline lookup yields CDR1 SGHRS and CDR2 YFSETQ. The CDR3 is 15 residues long. CDR3 amino acids: CASSLGQEFSYEQYF. In DNA form, the CDR3 reads TGCGCCAGCAGCTTGGGACAGGAGTTTTCCTACGAGCAGTACTTC. The full variable domain, with the rest looked up from reference TRBV5-1 and TRBJ2-7, is KAGVTQTPRYLIKTRGQQVTLSCSPISGHRSVSWYQQTPGQGLQFLFEYFSETQRNKGNFPGRFSGRQFSNSRSEMNVSTLELGDSALYLCASSLGQEFSYEQYFGPGTRLTVT.